These T cell receptor beta chains were read from a single sample in a study of metastatic and nonmetastatic thyroid tumors. TCRdb re-called clones via MiXCR from the PCR reads. The table lists around 30,000 clones, less than 30% of them singletons. The sequenced material came from blood. Every receptor here comes from a female donor with papillary thyroid cancer or a benign thyroid nodule (not recorded which). Some clones in this sample may be carry-over from other donors' samples. The CDR3 runs from the conserved cysteine through the conserved F or W. Fields, in order: V gene, J gene, CDR3 protein.

v_gene: TRBV20-1; j_gene: TRBJ2-7; CDR3aa: CSAVLAGRYEQYF
v_gene: TRBV27; j_gene: TRBJ1-2; CDR3aa: CASRKGAHGYTF
v_gene: TRBV7-3; j_gene: TRBJ1-1; CDR3aa: CPPGGLDTEAFF
v_gene: TRBV27; j_gene: TRBJ1-2; CDR3aa: CASSLRVWYGYTF
v_gene: TRBV9; j_gene: TRBJ1-3; CDR3aa: CASSVGEFSGNTIYF
v_gene: TRBV28; j_gene: TRBJ1-5; CDR3aa: CASSFRGPQPQHF
v_gene: TRBV10-3; j_gene: TRBJ2-2; CDR3aa: CAIRTTGDAGELFF
v_gene: TRBV28; j_gene: TRBJ1-5; CDR3aa: CASSFGDSNQPQHF
v_gene: TRBV20-1; j_gene: TRBJ2-1; CDR3aa: CSAPAGGRQNNEQFF
v_gene: TRBV6-1; j_gene: TRBJ2-1; CDR3aa: CASSEQGINFF
v_gene: TRBV19; j_gene: TRBJ1-2; CDR3aa: CASTQGTYGYTF
v_gene: TRBV6-2/TRBV6-3; j_gene: TRBJ1-5; CDR3aa: CASEEGGGDHPQHF
v_gene: TRBV12-3/TRBV12-4; j_gene: TRBJ2-3; CDR3aa: CASSLDGRGDTQYF
v_gene: TRBV20-1; j_gene: TRBJ2-3; CDR3aa: CSARSYSDVQDTQYF